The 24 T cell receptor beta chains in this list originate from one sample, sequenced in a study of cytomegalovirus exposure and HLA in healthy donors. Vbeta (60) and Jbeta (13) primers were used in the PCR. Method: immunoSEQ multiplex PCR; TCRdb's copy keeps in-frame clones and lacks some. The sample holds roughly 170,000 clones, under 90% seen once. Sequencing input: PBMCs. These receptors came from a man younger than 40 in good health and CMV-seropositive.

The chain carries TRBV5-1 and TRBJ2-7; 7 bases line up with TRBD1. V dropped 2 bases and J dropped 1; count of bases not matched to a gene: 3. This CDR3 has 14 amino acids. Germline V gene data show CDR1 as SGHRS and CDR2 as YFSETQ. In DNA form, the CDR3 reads TGCGCCAGCAGCTTAGAACAGGGGTCCTACGAGCAGTACTTC. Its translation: CASSLEQGSYEQYF.

The CDR3 loop reads CASSASSGGELFF. Here the CDR3 DNA reads TGTGCCAGCAGCGCGTCCTCAGGTGGGGAGCTGTTTTTT. The chain joins TRBV9 to TRBJ2-2; D not certain. V lost 3 bases to trimming and J lost 8 bases, with 11 bases between them. CDR3 size: 13 residues. Germline loops: CDR1 SGDLS, CDR2 YYNGEE.

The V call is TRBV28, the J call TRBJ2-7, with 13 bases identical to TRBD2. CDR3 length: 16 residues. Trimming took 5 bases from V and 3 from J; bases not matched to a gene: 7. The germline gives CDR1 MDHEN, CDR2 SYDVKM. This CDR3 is CASSPWTSGSLYEQYF. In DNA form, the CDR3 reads TGTGCCAGCAGTCCCTGGACTAGCGGGAGTCTCTACGAGCAGTACTTC.

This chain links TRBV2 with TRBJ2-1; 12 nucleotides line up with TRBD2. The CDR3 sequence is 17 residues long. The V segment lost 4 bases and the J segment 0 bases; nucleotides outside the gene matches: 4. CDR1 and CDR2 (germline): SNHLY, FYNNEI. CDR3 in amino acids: CASSASGRAASYNEQFF. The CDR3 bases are TGTGCCAGCAGTGCTAGCGGGAGGGCCGCCTCCTACAATGAGCAGTTCTTC. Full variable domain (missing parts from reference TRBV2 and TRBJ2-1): EPEVTQTPSHQVTQMGQEVILRCVPISNHLYFYWYRQILGQKVEFLVSFYNNEISEKSEIFDDQFSVERPDGSNFTLKIRSTKLEDSAMYFCASSASGRAASYNEQFFGPGTRLTVL.

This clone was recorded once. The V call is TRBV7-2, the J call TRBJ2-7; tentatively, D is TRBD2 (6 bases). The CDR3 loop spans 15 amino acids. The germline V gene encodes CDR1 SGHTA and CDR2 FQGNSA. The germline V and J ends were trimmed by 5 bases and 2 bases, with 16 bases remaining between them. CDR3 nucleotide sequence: TGTGCCAGCAGCAAGCGGAGGGTCCCCCCCTACGAGCAGTACTTC. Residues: CASSKRRVPPYEQYF.

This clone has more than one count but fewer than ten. This CDR3 reads CASSHDRGSSYEQYF. For the CDR3, the DNA is TGTGCCAGTAGCCACGACAGGGGATCCTCCTACGAGCAGTACTTC. The chain is built from TRBV19 and TRBJ2-7; 8 nucleotides align to TRBD1. The CDR3 length is 15 residues. Germline V gene lookup returns CDR1 LNHDA and CDR2 SQIVND (reference sequence). V lost 6 bases to trimming and J lost 0 bases; unmatched junction nucleotides: 7.

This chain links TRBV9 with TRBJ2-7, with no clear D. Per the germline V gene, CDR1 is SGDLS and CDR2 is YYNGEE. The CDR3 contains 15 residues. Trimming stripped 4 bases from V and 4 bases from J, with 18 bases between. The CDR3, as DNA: TGTGCCAGCAGCCCCCCGTCCGGCCAGGCTTACGAGCAGTACTTC. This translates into CASSPPSGQAYEQYF.

DNA of the CDR3: TGCGCCAGCAGATCCCTAGGTGGGCTAGCGGGAGTAGGTGTTACCAGCTCCTACAATGAGCAGTTCTTC. It yields the protein CASRSLGGLAGVGVTSSYNEQFF. The chain carries TRBV5-1 and TRBJ2-1; 10 nucleotides match TRBD2. The CDR3 runs to 23 residues. V lost 5 bases, J lost 0 bases, and 26 bases stayed unmatched. In germline, CDR1 is SGHRS, CDR2 YFSETQ.

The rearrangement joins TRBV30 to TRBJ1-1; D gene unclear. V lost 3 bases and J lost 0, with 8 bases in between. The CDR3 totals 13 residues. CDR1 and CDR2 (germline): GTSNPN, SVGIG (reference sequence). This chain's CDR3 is CAWREEVNTEAFF. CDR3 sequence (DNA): TGTGCCTGGAGGGAAGAGGTGAACACTGAAGCTTTCTTT.

CDR3 protein: CASSFLGGYEQYF. CDR3 bases: TGTGCCAGCAGCTTTCTGGGAGGGTACGAGCAGTACTTC. The chain joins TRBV5-6 to TRBJ2-7; 7 positions agree with TRBD2. The CDR3 consists of 13 residues. With 2 bases clipped from V and 4 bases from J, the junction kept 3 bases outside the gene matches. The germline gives CDR1 SGHDT, CDR2 YYEEEE.

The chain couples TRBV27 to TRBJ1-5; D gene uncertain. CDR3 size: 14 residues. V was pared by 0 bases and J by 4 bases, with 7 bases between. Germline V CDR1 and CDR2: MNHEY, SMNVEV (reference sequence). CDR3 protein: CASSLSFPNQPQHF. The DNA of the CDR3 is TGTGCCAGCAGTTTATCGTTCCCTAATCAGCCCCAGCATTTT.

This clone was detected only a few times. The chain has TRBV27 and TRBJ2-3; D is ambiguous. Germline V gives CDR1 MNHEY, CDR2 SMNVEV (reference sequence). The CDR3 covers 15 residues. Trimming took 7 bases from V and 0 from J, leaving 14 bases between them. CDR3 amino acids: CASTRSPRSTDTQYF. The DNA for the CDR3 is TGTGCCAGCACTCGCTCCCCCCGGAGCACAGATACGCAGTATTTT.

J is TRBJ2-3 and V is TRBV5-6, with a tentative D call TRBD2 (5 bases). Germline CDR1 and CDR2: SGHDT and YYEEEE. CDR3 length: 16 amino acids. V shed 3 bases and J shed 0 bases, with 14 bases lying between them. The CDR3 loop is CASSSERRRSTDTQYF. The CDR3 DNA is TGTGCCAGCAGCTCTGAGCGGAGACGGAGCACAGATACGCAGTATTTT.

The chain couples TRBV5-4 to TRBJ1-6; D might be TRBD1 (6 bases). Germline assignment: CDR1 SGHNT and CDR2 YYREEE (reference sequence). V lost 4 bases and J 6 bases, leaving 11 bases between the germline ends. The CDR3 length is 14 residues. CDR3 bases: TGTGCCAGCAGCCCACGGACAGTTAATTCACCCCTCCACTTT. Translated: CASSPRTVNSPLHF.

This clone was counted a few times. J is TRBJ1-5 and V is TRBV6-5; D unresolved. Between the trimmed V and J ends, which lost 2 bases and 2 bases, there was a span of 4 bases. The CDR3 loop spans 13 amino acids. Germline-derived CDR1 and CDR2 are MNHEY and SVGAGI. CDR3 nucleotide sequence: TGTGCCAGCAGTTACCTCGGCAATCAGCCCCAGCATTTT. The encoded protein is CASSYLGNQPQHF.

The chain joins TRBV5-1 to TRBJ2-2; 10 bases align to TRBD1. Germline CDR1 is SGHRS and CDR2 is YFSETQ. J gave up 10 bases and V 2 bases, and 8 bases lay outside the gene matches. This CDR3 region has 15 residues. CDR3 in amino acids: CASSLRTGGPEELFF. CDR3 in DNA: TGCGCCAGCAGCTTAAGGACAGGGGGTCCCGAGGAGCTGTTTTTT.

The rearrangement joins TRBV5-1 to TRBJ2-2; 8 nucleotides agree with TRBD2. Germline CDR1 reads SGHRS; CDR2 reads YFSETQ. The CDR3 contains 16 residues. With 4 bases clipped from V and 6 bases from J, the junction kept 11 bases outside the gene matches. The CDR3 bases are TGCGCCAGCAGCCTTAACCCGGGACTAGTCGCCGGGGAGCTGTTTTTT. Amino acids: CASSLNPGLVAGELFF.

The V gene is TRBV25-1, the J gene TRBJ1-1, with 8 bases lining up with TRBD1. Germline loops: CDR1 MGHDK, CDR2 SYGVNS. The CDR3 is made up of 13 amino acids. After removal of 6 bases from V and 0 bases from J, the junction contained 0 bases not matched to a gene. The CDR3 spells CASRDRVNTEAFF. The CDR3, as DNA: TGTGCCAGCAGGGACAGGGTGAACACTGAAGCTTTCTTT.

The CDR3 loop is CSVESRGSSYNEQFF. The CDR3 DNA follows: TGCAGCGTTGAATCCCGCGGGAGCTCCTACAATGAGCAGTTCTTC. V gene TRBV29-1 combines with J gene TRBJ2-1; 7 nucleotides agree with TRBD2. V lost 2 bases to trimming and J lost 0 bases; unmatched junction nucleotides: 4. Germline values: CDR1 SQVTM, CDR2 ANQGSEA. This CDR3 region has 15 residues.

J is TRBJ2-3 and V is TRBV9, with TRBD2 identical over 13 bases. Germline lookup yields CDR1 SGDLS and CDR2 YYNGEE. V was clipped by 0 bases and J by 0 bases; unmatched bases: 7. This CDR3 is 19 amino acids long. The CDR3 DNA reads TGTGCCAGCAGCGTAGAAGGACTAGCGGGAGTCCATAGCACAGATACGCAGTATTTT. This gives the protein CASSVEGLAGVHSTDTQYF.

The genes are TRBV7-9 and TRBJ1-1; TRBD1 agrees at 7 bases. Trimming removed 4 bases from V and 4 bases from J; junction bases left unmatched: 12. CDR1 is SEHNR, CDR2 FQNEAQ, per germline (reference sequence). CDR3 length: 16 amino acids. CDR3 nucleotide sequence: TGTGCCAGCAGCTCGTCACAGGGGAGGTTTGGCACTGAAGCTTTCTTT. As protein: CASSSSQGRFGTEAFF.

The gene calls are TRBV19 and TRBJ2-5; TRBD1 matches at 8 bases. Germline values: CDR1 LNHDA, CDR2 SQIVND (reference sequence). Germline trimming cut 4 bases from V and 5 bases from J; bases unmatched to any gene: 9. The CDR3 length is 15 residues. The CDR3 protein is CASSSPSTGVETQYF. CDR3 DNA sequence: TGTGCCAGTAGTAGCCCGTCGACAGGGGTCGAGACCCAGTACTTC.

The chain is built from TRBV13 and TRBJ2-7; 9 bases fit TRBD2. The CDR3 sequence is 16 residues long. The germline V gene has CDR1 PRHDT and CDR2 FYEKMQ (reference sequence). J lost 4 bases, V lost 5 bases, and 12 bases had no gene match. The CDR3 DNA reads TGTGCCAGCAGCCAACATAGCGGGGGACTACTTTACGAGCAGTACTTC. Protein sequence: CASSQHSGGLLYEQYF. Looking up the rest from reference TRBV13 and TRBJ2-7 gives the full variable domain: AAGVIQSPRHLIKEKRETATLKCYPIPRHDTVYWYQQGPGQDPQFLISFYEKMQSDKGSIPDRFSAQQFSDYHSELNMSSLELGDSALYFCASSQHSGGLLYEQYFGPGTRLTVT.

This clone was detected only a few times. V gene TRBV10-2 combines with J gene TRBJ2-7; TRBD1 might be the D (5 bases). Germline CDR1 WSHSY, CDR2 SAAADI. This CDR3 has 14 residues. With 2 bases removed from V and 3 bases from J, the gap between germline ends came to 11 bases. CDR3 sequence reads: CASSEAGMVYEQYF. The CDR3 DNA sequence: TGCGCCAGCAGTGAGGCAGGGATGGTCTACGAGCAGTACTTC.